This TCR beta chain was profiled in a study of blood T cell repertoires in COVID-19. This clone came up once. Losses at the gene ends were 6 bases for V and 2 bases for J; bases not matched to a gene: 7. The germline gives CDR1 LNHDA, CDR2 SQIVND (reference sequence). The CDR3 is 15 residues long. TCRdb's table, derived via immunoSEQ multiplex PCR, lists solely in-frame clones and lacks some. This table holds approximately 67,000 clones, 80% to 90% found once. J is TRBJ1-1 and V is TRBV19; 9 bases fit TRBD1. Material for sequencing was peripheral blood. The clonotype originates from a man between 45 and 60 years old with active COVID-19. The CDR3 DNA reads TGTGCCAGTAGCCTAAACAGGGGGCGAAACACTGAAGCTTTCTTT. Translated: CASSLNRGRNTEAFF.